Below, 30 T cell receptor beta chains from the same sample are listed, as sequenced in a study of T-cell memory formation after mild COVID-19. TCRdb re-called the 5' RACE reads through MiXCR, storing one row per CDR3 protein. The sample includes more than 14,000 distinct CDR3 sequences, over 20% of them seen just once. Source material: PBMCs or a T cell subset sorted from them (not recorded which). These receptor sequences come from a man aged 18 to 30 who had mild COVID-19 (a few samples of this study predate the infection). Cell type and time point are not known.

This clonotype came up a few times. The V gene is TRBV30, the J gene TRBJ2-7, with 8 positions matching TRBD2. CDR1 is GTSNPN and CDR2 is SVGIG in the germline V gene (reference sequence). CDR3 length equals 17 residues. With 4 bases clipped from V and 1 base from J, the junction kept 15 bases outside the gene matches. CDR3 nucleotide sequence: TGTGCCTGGAATTTACATGTCTACGGGGGGGGTTCCTACGAGCAGTACTTC. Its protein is CAWNLHVYGGGSYEQYF.

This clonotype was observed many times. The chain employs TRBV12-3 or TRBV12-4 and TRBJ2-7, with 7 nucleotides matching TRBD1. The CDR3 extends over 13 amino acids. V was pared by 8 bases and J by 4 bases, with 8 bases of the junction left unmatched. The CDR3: CASGQDMWYEQYF. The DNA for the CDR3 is TGTGCCAGCGGACAGGACATGTGGTACGAGCAGTACTTC.

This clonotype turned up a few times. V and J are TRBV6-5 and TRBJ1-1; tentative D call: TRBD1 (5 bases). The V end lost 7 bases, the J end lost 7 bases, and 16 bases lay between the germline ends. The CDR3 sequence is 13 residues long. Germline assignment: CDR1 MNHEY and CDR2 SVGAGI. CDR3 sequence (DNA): TGTGCCAGCACACCCTGGGGCGGGTATGAAGCTTTCTTT. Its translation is CASTPWGGYEAFF.

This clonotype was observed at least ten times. The CDR3 coding sequence is TGCGCCAGCAGCCAAGTAAAGGGAAGCGGGGGAGAAAACACCGGGGAGCTGTTTTTT. It is translated as CASSQVKGSGGENTGELFF. This chain joins TRBV4-1 and TRBJ2-2, with 8 bases fitting TRBD2. The germline V gene has CDR1 MGHRA and CDR2 YSYEKL. The CDR3 is 19 amino acids. With 1 base clipped from V and 2 bases from J, the junction kept 12 bases outside the gene matches.

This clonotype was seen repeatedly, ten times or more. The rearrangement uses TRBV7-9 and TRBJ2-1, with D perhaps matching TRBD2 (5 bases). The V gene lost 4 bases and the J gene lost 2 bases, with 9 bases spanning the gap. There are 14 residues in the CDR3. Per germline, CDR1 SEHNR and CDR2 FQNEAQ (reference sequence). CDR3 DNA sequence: TGTGCCAGCAGCTCCCCCGGGGCCTACAATGAGCAGTTCTTC. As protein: CASSSPGAYNEQFF.

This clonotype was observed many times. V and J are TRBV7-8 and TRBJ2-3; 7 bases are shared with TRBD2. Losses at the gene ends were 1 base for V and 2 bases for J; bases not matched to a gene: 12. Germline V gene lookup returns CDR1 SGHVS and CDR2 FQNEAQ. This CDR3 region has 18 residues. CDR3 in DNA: TGTGCCAGCAGCTTAGGCCCCCCAGGCGGGGGATACACAGATACGCAGTATTTT. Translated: CASSLGPPGGGYTDTQYF.

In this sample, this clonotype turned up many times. The CDR3 protein is CSVARDRGPGEAFF. CDR3 in DNA: TGCAGCGTCGCGCGGGACAGGGGGCCGGGTGAAGCTTTCTTT. The chain recombines TRBV29-1 with TRBJ1-1; 12 bases fit TRBD1. V trimming: 6 bases; J trimming: 7 bases; junction bases outside the gene matches: 9. The CDR3 runs 14 residues. CDR1 and CDR2 from the germline V gene are SQVTM and ANQGSEA.

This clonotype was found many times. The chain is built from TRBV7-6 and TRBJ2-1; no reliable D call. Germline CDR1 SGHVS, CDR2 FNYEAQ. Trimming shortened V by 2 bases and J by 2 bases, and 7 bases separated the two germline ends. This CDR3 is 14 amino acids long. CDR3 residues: CASSLFRAYNEQFF. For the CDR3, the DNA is TGTGCCAGCAGCTTATTCCGAGCCTACAATGAGCAGTTCTTC.

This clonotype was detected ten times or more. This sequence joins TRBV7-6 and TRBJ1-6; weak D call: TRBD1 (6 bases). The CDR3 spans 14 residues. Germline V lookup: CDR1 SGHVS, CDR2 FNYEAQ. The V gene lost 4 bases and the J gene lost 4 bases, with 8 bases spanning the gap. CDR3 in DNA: TGTGCCAGCAGCTACGGACAGTATAATTCACCCCTCCACTTT. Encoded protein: CASSYGQYNSPLHF.

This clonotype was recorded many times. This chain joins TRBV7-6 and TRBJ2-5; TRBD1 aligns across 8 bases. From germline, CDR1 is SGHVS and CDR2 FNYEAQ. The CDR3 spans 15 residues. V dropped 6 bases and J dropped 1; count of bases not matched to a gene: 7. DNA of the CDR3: TGTGCCAGCAGGCCCTTTGGACAGGGCCAAGAGACCCAGTACTTC. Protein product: CASRPFGQGQETQYF.

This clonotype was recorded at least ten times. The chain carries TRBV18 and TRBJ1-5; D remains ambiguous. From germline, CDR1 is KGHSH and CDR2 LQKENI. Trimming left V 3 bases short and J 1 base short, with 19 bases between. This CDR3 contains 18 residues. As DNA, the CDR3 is TGTGCCAGCTCACCTACCCCCGACGGGCTTACGAGCAATCAGCCCCAGCATTTT. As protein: CASSPTPDGLTSNQPQHF.

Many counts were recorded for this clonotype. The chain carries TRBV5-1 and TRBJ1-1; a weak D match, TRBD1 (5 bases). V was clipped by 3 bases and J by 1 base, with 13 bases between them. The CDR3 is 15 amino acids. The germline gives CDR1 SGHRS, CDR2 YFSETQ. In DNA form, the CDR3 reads TGCGCCAGCAGCTCCGAGACAGTTGGGAACACTGAAGCTTTCTTT. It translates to CASSSETVGNTEAFF.

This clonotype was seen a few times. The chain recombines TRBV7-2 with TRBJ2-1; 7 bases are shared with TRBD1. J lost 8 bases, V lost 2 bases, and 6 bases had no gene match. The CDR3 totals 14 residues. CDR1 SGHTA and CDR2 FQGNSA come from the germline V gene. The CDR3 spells CASSLLQGIDEQFF. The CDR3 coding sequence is TGTGCCAGCAGCTTATTACAGGGGATTGATGAGCAGTTCTTC.

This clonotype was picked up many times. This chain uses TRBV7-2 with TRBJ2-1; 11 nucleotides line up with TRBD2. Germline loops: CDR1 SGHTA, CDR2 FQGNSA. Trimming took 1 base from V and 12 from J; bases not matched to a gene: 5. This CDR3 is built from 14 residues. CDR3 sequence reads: CASSLGGLAGGQFF. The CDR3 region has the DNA TGTGCCAGCAGCTTAGGAGGCCTAGCGGGGGGGCAGTTCTTC. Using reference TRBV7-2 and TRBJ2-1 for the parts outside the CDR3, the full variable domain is GAGVSQSPSNKVTEKGKDVELRCDPISGHTALYWYRQSLGQGLEFLIYFQGNSAPDKSGLPSDRFSAERTGGSVSTLTIQRTQQEDSAVYLCASSLGGLAGGQFFGPGTRLTVL.

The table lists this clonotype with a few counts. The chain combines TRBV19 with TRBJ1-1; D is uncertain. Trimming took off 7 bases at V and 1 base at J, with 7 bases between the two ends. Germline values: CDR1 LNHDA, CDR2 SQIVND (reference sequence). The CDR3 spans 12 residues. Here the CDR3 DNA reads TGTGCCAGTACCGTAAGGAACACTGAAGCTTTCTTT. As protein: CASTVRNTEAFF.

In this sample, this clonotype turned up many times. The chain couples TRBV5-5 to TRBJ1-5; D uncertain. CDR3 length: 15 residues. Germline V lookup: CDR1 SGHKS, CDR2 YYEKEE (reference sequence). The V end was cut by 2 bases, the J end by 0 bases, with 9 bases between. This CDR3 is CASSFEINSNQPQHF. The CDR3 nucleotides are TGTGCCAGCAGCTTTGAGATAAATAGCAATCAGCCCCAGCATTTT.

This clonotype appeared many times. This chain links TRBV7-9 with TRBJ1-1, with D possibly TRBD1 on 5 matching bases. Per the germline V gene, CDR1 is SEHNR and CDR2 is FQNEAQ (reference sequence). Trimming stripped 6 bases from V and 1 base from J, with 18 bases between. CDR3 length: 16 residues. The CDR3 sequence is CASSLNTRQRNTEAFF. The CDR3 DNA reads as TGTGCCAGCAGTCTAAACACTCGACAGAGGAACACTGAAGCTTTCTTT.

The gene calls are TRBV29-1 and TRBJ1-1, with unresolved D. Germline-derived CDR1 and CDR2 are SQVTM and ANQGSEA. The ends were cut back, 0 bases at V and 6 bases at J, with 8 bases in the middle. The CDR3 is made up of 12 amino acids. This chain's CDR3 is CSVEDVRAEAFF. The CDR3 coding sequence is TGCAGCGTTGAAGATGTCCGGGCTGAAGCTTTCTTT.

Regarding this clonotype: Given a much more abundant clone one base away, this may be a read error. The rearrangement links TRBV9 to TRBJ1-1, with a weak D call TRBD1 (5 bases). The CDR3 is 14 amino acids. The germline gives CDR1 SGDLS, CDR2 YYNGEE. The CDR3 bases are TGTGCCATCAGCGCTGGGGGGTCGGGCACTGAAGCTTTCTTT. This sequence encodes CAISAGGSGTEAFF.

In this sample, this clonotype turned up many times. CDR3 sequence reads: CASSIGQGWVAFF. DNA for the CDR3: TGTGCCAGCAGCATCGGACAGGGTTGGGTGGCTTTCTTT. This rearrangement joins TRBV5-5 to TRBJ1-1; 8 bases align to TRBD1. The V segment lost 4 bases and the J segment 11 bases; nucleotides outside the gene matches: 10. Germline V gene lookup returns CDR1 SGHKS and CDR2 YYEKEE (reference sequence). The CDR3 contains 13 residues.

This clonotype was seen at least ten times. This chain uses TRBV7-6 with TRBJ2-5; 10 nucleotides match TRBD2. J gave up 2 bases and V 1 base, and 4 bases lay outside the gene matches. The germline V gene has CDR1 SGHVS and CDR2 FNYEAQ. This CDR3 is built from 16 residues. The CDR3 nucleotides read TGTGCCAGCAGCTTAGGCCTAGCGGGGGAGCAAGAGACCCAGTACTTC. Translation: CASSLGLAGEQETQYF. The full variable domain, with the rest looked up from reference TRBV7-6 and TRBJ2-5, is GAGVSQSPRYKVTKRGQDVALRCDPISGHVSLYWYRQALGQGPEFLTYFNYEAQQDKSGLPNDRFSAERPEGSISTLTIQRTEQRDSAMYRCASSLGLAGEQETQYFGPGTRLLVL.

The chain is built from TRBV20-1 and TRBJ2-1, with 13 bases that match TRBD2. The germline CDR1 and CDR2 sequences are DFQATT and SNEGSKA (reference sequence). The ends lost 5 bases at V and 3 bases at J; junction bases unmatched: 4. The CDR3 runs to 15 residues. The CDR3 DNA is TGCAGTGCTTCGGGACTAGCGGGGATCTACAATGAGCAGTTCTTC. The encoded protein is CSASGLAGIYNEQFF.

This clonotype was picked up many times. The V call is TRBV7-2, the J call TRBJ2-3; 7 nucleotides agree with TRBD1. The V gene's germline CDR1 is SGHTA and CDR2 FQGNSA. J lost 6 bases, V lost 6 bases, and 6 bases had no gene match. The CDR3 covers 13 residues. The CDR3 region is CASRPTGPDTQYF. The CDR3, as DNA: TGTGCCAGCAGACCGACAGGGCCCGATACGCAGTATTTT.

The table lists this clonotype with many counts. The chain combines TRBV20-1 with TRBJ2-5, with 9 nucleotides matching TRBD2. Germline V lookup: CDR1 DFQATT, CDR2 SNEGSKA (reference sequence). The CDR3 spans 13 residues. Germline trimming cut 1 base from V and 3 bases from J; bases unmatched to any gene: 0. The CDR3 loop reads CSARGGGEETQYF. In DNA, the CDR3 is TGCAGTGCTAGAGGCGGGGGGGAAGAGACCCAGTACTTC.

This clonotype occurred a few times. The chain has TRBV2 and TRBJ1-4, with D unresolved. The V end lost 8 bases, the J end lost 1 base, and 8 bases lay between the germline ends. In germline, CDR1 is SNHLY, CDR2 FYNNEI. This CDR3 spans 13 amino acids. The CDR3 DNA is TGTGCCAGCGGGCGTTTAACTAATGAAAAACTGTTTTTT. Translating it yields CASGRLTNEKLFF.

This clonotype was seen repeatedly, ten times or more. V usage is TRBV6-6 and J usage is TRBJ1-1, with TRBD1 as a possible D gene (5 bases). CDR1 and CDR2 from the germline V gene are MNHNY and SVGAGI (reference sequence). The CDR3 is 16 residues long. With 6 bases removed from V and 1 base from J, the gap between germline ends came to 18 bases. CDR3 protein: CASSAPRDGENTEAFF. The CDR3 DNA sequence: TGTGCCAGCAGCGCCCCCAGGGACGGGGAGAACACTGAAGCTTTCTTT.

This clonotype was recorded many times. DNA for the CDR3: TGTGCCAGCAGGCCGGCCGGTGTCTATGGCTACACCTTC. Protein: CASRPAGVYGYTF. The rearrangement joins TRBV5-5 to TRBJ1-2; D not certain. Deletions cut 5 bases from V and 4 bases from J, with 12 bases between. The CDR3 sequence is 13 residues long. The V gene's germline CDR1 is SGHKS and CDR2 YYEKEE (reference sequence).

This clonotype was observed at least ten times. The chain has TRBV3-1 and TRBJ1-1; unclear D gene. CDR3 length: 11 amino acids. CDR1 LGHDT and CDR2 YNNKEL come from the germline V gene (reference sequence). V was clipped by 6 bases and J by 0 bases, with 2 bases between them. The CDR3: CASRMNTEAFF. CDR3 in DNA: TGTGCCAGCAGAATGAACACTGAAGCTTTCTTT.

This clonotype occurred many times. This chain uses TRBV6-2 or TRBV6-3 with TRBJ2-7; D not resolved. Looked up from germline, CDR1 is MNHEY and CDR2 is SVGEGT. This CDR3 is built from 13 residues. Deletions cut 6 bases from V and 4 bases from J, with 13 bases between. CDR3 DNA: TGTGCCAGCAGGGTAACCCCGGATTACGAGCAGTACTTC. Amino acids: CASRVTPDYEQYF.

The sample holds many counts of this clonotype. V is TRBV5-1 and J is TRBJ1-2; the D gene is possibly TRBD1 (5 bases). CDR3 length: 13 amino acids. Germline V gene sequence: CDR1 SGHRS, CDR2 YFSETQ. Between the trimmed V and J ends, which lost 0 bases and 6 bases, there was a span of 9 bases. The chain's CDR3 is CASSLGGDDGYTF. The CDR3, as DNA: TGCGCCAGCAGCTTGGGGGGGGACGATGGCTACACCTTC.